Reported below is one TCR beta chain. Antigen unknown. This CDR3 is built from 13 residues. Germline V gene data show CDR1 as KGHSH and CDR2 as LQKENI. Trimming took off 4 bases at V and 6 bases at J, with 13 bases between the two ends. The data are from a study of beta chain features in type 1 diabetes. TCRB transcripts that were expressed got sequenced, as all of the isolated RNA had been reverse transcribed. TCRdb's copy holds only in-frame clones and misses some; the assay was immunoSEQ multiplex PCR. In the table there are about 450,000 clones, about an eighth of which are singletons. Blood was collected once per donor into heparin, averaging about 116 mL. Purity exceeded 95% in all sorted populations. Findings and limits, study-wide: Compared to healthy donors, patients appeared to have naive, central memory and Treg TCRB repertoires that were more alike.

This chain joins TRBV18 and TRBJ2-7; D possibly corresponds to TRBD2 (6 bases). Sequenced input: naive CD4+ T cells from blood. The TCR sequence derives from a woman between 18 and 30 years old in good health. The CDR3 here is CASSRTGGSEQYV. The DNA for the CDR3 is TGTGCCAGCTCACGAACCGGGGGATCCGAGCAGTACGTC.